Below, 24 T cell receptor beta chains from the same sample are listed, as sequenced in a study of CD8 T cells in ankylosing spondylitis. From the 5' RACE reads, TCRdb called clonotypes with MiXCR, one entry per CDR3 protein. The sample has about 150,000 distinct CDR3 sequences, more than 40% seen once. The specimen was synovial fluid, either unsorted or a sorted T cell fraction (not recorded which). The receptor set was obtained from a male donor with ankylosing spondylitis.

This clonotype is termed large. The CDR3 spells CSARTPSSYEQYF. Written as DNA, the CDR3 is TGCAGTGCTAGAACACCTAGCTCCTACGAGCAGTACTTC. The rearrangement joins TRBV20-1 to TRBJ2-7, with no clear D. Trimming cost V 2 bases and J 0 bases, with 8 bases left between them. This CDR3 is 13 amino acids long. Germline V gene sequence: CDR1 DFQATT, CDR2 SNEGSKA (reference sequence).

V is TRBV11-3 and J is TRBJ2-1; D ambiguous. Germline V gene lookup returns CDR1 SGHNT and CDR2 YENEEA. The length of the CDR3 is 14 residues. V lost 4 bases to trimming and J lost 3 bases, with 10 bases between them. The CDR3 nucleotides are TGTGCCAGCAGCTCAGACCCCGACTACAATGAGCAGTTCTTC. Translating it yields CASSSDPDYNEQFF.

The chain employs TRBV4-3 and TRBJ2-7; D ambiguous. Trimming stripped 3 bases from V and 3 bases from J, with 21 bases between. There are 17 residues in the CDR3. Looked up from germline, CDR1 is LGHNA and CDR2 is YSLEER. In DNA form, the CDR3 reads TGCGCCAGCAGCCACGACTGGCGTAGGCGTTTGAACTACGAGCAGTACTTC. Residues: CASSHDWRRRLNYEQYF.

The chain combines TRBV12-3 or TRBV12-4 with TRBJ1-1, with D unresolved. Trimming removed 9 bases at V and 6 bases at J, with 20 bases between. The CDR3 covers 14 residues. The CDR3 DNA follows: TGTGCCAGTAACGCCGGCAGCAATACCGCTGAAGCTTTCTTT. As protein: CASNAGSNTAEAFF.

The genes are TRBV20-1 and TRBJ1-1, with D possibly matching TRBD1 (5 bases). Trimming pared 1 base from V and 5 bases from J, leaving 17 bases between. CDR1 is DFQATT and CDR2 is SNEGSKA in the germline V gene (reference sequence). The CDR3 covers 15 residues. CDR3 loop: CSARVDPGGTTEAFF. In DNA form, the CDR3 reads TGCAGTGCTAGAGTCGACCCGGGGGGGACTACTGAAGCTTTCTTT.

In its sample, this clonotype was seen a few times. The chain uses TRBV7-9 and TRBJ2-2; D unresolved. Germline CDR1 reads SEHNR; CDR2 reads FQNEAQ (reference sequence). V gave up 1 base and J gave up 0 bases, with 12 bases separating them. CDR3 length: 17 amino acids. The CDR3 here is CASSLDHPPANTGELFF. CDR3 DNA sequence: TGTGCCAGCAGCTTAGATCATCCTCCCGCGAACACCGGGGAGCTGTTTTTT.

Only a few counts were recorded for this clonotype. The chain joins TRBV5-1 to TRBJ2-7, with D unclear. The V and J ends lost 0 bases and 4 bases respectively, with 14 bases between them. CDR1 is SGHRS, CDR2 YFSETQ, per germline. The CDR3 extends over 15 amino acids. CDR3 region: CASSLAGSSWYEQYF. The CDR3 DNA sequence: TGCGCCAGCAGCTTGGCCGGCAGTTCGTGGTACGAGCAGTACTTC.

There are a few counts of this clonotype. The chain recombines TRBV20-1 with TRBJ2-7; the match to TRBD2 covers 14 bases. Germline assignment: CDR1 DFQATT and CDR2 SNEGSKA (reference sequence). V was pared by 6 bases and J by 6 bases, with 19 bases of the junction left unmatched. This CDR3 is built from 18 residues. The CDR3 nucleotides are TGCAGTGCCACCAACCCGGGACTAGCGGGAGCGCTGGAGGGCGAGCAGTACTTC. Encoded protein: CSATNPGLAGALEGEQYF.

This rearrangement joins TRBV27 to TRBJ1-2, with 7 bases fitting TRBD1. This CDR3 region has 14 residues. The V segment lost 0 bases and the J segment 8 bases; nucleotides outside the gene matches: 6. Germline V lookup: CDR1 MNHEY, CDR2 SMNVEV (reference sequence). CDR3 nucleotides: TGTGCCAGCAGTTTATCTTACAGGGGAAGAGGCTACACCTTC. Translating it yields CASSLSYRGRGYTF.

This clonotype was observed many times. The chain carries TRBV7-8 and TRBJ1-1; possibly TRBD1 for D (6 bases). The CDR3 has 16 amino acids. Germline V lookup: CDR1 SGHVS, CDR2 FQNEAQ. The V and J ends lost 1 base and 4 bases respectively, with 16 bases between them. CDR3 loop: CASSLGTEFRGTEAFF. The DNA for the CDR3 is TGTGCCAGCAGCTTAGGGACTGAGTTCAGGGGCACTGAAGCTTTCTTT.

In this sample, this clonotype turned up once. The chain is built from TRBV15 and TRBJ2-3, with D perhaps TRBD2 (6 bases). The V end lost 1 base, the J end lost 0 bases, and 11 bases lay between the germline ends. CDR1 is LNHNV, CDR2 YYDKDF, per germline (reference sequence). The CDR3 extends over 16 amino acids. CDR3 DNA sequence: TGTGCCACCAGCAGAGCCAAAGGGACTAGCACAGATACGCAGTATTTT. Protein sequence: CATSRAKGTSTDTQYF.

This clonotype was observed a handful of times. J is TRBJ2-1 and V is TRBV2, with TRBD2 matching 9 bases. The trim removed 2 bases at V and 5 bases at J, leaving 4 bases unmatched. The germline CDR1 and CDR2 sequences are SNHLY and FYNNEI. The CDR3 runs 15 residues. The CDR3: CASSEIAGDNNEQFF. The CDR3 DNA reads TGTGCCAGCAGTGAAATAGCGGGAGACAACAATGAGCAGTTCTTC.

The chain employs TRBV27 and TRBJ2-1; no clear D. CDR1 and CDR2 from the germline V gene are MNHEY and SMNVEV (reference sequence). The ends were cut back, 7 bases at V and 5 bases at J, with 21 bases in the middle. The CDR3 is 16 residues long. For the CDR3, the DNA is TGTGCCAGCAACTACCTGGGCCCCCCCATCAACAATGAGCAGTTCTTC. Translated: CASNYLGPPINNEQFF.

As regards this clonotype: A much larger clone differs from this one at a single base, so this may be a read error. The chain recombines TRBV6-5 with TRBJ2-7, with D hard to call. Trimming took 2 bases from V and 5 from J, leaving 4 bases between them. The germline V gene encodes CDR1 MNHEY and CDR2 SVGAGI. CDR3 length equals 11 residues. The DNA for the CDR3 is TGTGCCAGCAGTTACCGGAACGAGCAGTACTTC. Encoded protein: CASSYRNEQYF.

The gene calls are TRBV28 and TRBJ2-7; D is undetermined. This CDR3 has 13 residues. V was clipped by 7 bases and J by 3 bases, with 13 bases between them. Germline values: CDR1 MDHEN, CDR2 SYDVKM. Here the CDR3 DNA reads TGTGCCAGCACCCTTAAAGGAGACTACGAGCAGTACTTC. This gives the protein CASTLKGDYEQYF.

This clonotype showed up many times. This chain uses TRBV12-3 or TRBV12-4 with TRBJ2-3; D may match TRBD1 or TRBD2 (5 bases each). V was shortened by 6 bases and J by 3 bases, with 16 bases between the two germline ends. This CDR3 comprises 15 residues. CDR3 residues: CASRGDGGVTDTQYF. Written as DNA, the CDR3 is TGTGCCAGCAGGGGGGACGGTGGGGTTACAGATACGCAGTATTTT.

This chain connects TRBV25-1 to TRBJ1-4; no clear D. The CDR3 consists of 16 residues. Germline CDR1 is MGHDK and CDR2 is SYGVNS. The V end lost 0 bases, the J end lost 6 bases, and 14 bases lay between the germline ends. CDR3 sequence: CASSEYSWESDEKLFF. The DNA for the CDR3 is TGTGCCAGCAGTGAATATTCCTGGGAATCGGATGAAAAACTGTTTTTT.

This sequence joins TRBV3-1 and TRBJ2-3, with D tentatively TRBD2 (6 bases). In germline, CDR1 is LGHDT, CDR2 YNNKEL (reference sequence). The CDR3 runs 16 residues. The germline V and J ends were trimmed by 1 base and 0 bases, with 11 bases remaining between them. CDR3 nucleotide sequence: TGTGCCAGCAGCCAAGTTGGGGGGAGTAGCACAGATACGCAGTATTTT. This encodes CASSQVGGSSTDTQYF.

This chain links TRBV4-2 with TRBJ1-2, with D unresolved. Germline V gene lookup returns CDR1 LGHNA and CDR2 YNFKEQ. Trimming shortened V by 3 bases and J by 7 bases, and 15 bases separated the two germline ends. CDR3 size: 14 residues. This CDR3 reads CASSHFRYLLGYTF. In DNA, the CDR3 is TGTGCCAGCAGCCACTTCAGGTACCTCCTTGGCTACACCTTC.

The J gene is TRBJ2-5, the V gene TRBV7-3; TRBD2 agrees at 7 bases. The germline V gene encodes CDR1 SGHTA and CDR2 FQGTGA. V lost 6 bases to trimming and J lost 5 bases; unmatched junction nucleotides: 6. The CDR3 has 13 amino acids. The CDR3 loop reads CASSTAGDETQYF. The CDR3 nucleotides are TGTGCCAGCAGTACCGCGGGAGATGAGACCCAGTACTTC.

The chain employs TRBV3-1 and TRBJ2-5; D possibly corresponds to TRBD1 (5 bases). CDR1 is LGHDT, CDR2 YNNKEL, per germline (reference sequence). The V and J ends lost 4 bases and 7 bases respectively, with 7 bases between them. This CDR3 contains 11 residues. The CDR3 nucleotides are TGTGCCAGCAGCCGAAGGGGGACCCAGTACTTC. As protein: CASSRRGTQYF.

This clonotype was found many times. The CDR3 nucleotides are TGCGCCAGCAGCCAAGACTGGACAGGGCCTCAGCCCCAGCATTTT. This sequence encodes CASSQDWTGPQPQHF. This chain links TRBV4-3 with TRBJ1-5; 8 nucleotides align to TRBD1. The V and J ends lost 0 bases and 6 bases, in that order; junction bases with no gene match: 4. CDR3 length: 15 amino acids. The germline V gene has CDR1 LGHNA and CDR2 YSLEER.

This clonotype was seen many times. The genes are TRBV6-4 and TRBJ2-3, with D perhaps TRBD1 or TRBD2 (5 bases each). Looked up from germline, CDR1 is MRHNA and CDR2 is SNTAGT. The length of the CDR3 is 13 residues. Deletions cut 2 bases from V and 9 bases from J, with 12 bases between. The CDR3 DNA reads as TGTGCCAGCAGTGACGGGGGAGCCGGCACGCAGTATTTT. Its translation is CASSDGGAGTQYF.

This clonotype has more than one count but fewer than ten. This chain joins TRBV7-8 and TRBJ1-5; D remains unclear. CDR1 is SGHVS and CDR2 is FQNEAQ in the germline V gene. The CDR3 spans 17 residues. The V end lost 1 base, the J end lost 2 bases, and 15 bases lay between the germline ends. The CDR3 here is CASSLVGRLIRNQPQHF. The CDR3 nucleotides are TGTGCCAGCAGCTTAGTAGGAAGGCTGATTCGCAATCAGCCCCAGCATTTT. Full variable domain (missing parts from reference TRBV7-8 and TRBJ1-5): GAGVSQSPRYKVAKRGQDVALRCDPISGHVSLFWYQQALGQGPEFLTYFQNEAQLDKSGLPSDRFFAERPEGSVSTLKIQRTQQEDSAVYLCASSLVGRLIRNQPQHFGDGTRLSIL.